A selection of T cell receptor beta chains follows, all from one sample in a study of blood T cell repertoires in COVID-19. Sequencing was performed with immunoSEQ multiplex PCR; in TCRdb, only in-frame clones are kept and a portion is missing. Among 200,000 to 250,000 clones, 85% to 90% were seen once, and the ten largest hold roughly 14%. The sequenced sample consisted of PBMCs or T cells enriched from blood (not recorded which). The receptors here all came from a woman between 50 and 59 years old with acute COVID-19. CDR3s include the opening cysteine and the closing phenylalanine or tryptophan. The order of the fields is J gene, CDR3 length, D gene, V gene, clone size, CDR3 DNA, CDR3 protein. A D gene is named only where the DNA matches it firmly. Some rows have no size entry. The others give once, few or many, or a class for an expanded clone.

TRBJ1-4,16,.,TRBV5-6,.,TGTGCCAGCAGTTCTAGAAGCGGGTACGTGAATGAAAAACTGTTTTTT,CASSSRSGYVNEKLFF
TRBJ2-4,18,TRBD2,TRBV7-9,.,TGTGCCAGCAGCAAGGGACTAGCGGGAGGAAACTTAAGGGACATTCAGTACTTC,CASSKGLAGGNLRDIQYF
TRBJ2-7,15,.,TRBV5-5,.,TGTGCCAGCAGCTTGGGGCCGGGGTTGGCCTACGAGCAGTACTTC,CASSLGPGLAYEQYF
TRBJ1-1,15,TRBD1,TRBV28,once,TGTGCCAGCAACTGGGACAGGGGGCGGGTCACTGAAGCTTTCTTT,CASNWDRGRVTEAFF
TRBJ1-4,16,.,TRBV7-2,.,TGTGCCAGCAGCTTAAACGGGAGGGGGGTTCGTGAAAAACTGTTTTTT,CASSLNGRGVREKLFF
TRBJ1-4,15,TRBD1,TRBV7-9,.,TGTGCCAGCAGCTCCTACAGGGGTTTAAATGAAAAACTGTTTTTT,CASSSYRGLNEKLFF
TRBJ2-2,16,.,TRBV11-3,few,TGTGCCAGCAGCCTAAGCGCGGGGATAAACGCCGGGGAGCTGTTTTTT,CASSLSAGINAGELFF
TRBJ2-7,14,TRBD1,TRBV11-3,.,TGTGCCAGCAGCGCCCAGGGGGCCGGCCACGAGCAGTACTTC,CASSAQGAGHEQYF
TRBJ1-2,15,.,TRBV18,.,TGTGCCAGCTCACCATCGGCAGACATAGGCTATGGCTACACCTTC,CASSPSADIGYGYTF
TRBJ2-1,15,TRBD2,TRBV7-9,.,TGTGCCAGCAGCTTGAGTCTAGCGGGAGTGGATGAGCAGTTCTTC,CASSLSLAGVDEQFF
TRBJ2-3,18,TRBD2,TRBV11-2,.,TGTGCCAGCAGCTTTTTCCCCGACCGACTAGCGAACACAGATACGCAGTATTTT,CASSFFPDRLANTDTQYF
TRBJ2-7,13,.,TRBV5-1,.,TGCGCCAGCAGCTTGGAGGCAGGATCAGAGCAGTACTTC,CASSLEAGSEQYF
TRBJ2-1,14,TRBD2,TRBV5-8,.,TGTGCCAGCAGCTTGGCGGGAGGACACAATGAGCAGTTCTTC,CASSLAGGHNEQFF
TRBJ2-5,16,TRBD2,TRBV5-8,.,TGTGCCAGCAGCTTGGGACGGACTAGCGGGAGAGAGACCCAGTACTTC,CASSLGRTSGRETQYF
TRBJ2-1,14,TRBD1,TRBV7-3,.,TGTGCCAGCAGCTTCACAGGGGGCTCGAATGAGCAGTTCTTC,CASSFTGGSNEQFF
TRBJ1-2,14,.,TRBV7-9,few,TGTGCCAGCAGCTTAGGCACTCATAACTATGGCTACACCTTC,CASSLGTHNYGYTF
TRBJ1-4,15,.,TRBV7-2,.,TGTGCCAGCAGCTCCCCCGGGACAAGGGCTGAAAAACTGTTTTTT,CASSSPGTRAEKLFF
TRBJ2-4,17,.,TRBV21-1,few,TGTGCCAGCAGCCCCCCCCGGGACAGGGCGGCCAAAAACATTCAGTACTTC,CASSPPRDRAAKNIQYF
TRBJ1-5,15,TRBD1,TRBV18,.,TGTGCCAGCTCAGCCCTTAACAGGGGGCAAGAGCCCCAGCATTTT,CASSALNRGQEPQHF
TRBJ2-7,14,TRBD1,TRBV4-1,.,TGCGCCAGCAGCCTCACAGACAGGGGTAGGGAGCAGTACTTC,CASSLTDRGREQYF
TRBJ2-4,18,TRBD2,TRBV3-1/TRBV3-2,.,TGTGCCAGCAGCCAAGAGAGGCTAGCGGGATCGTCCAAAAACATTCAGTACTTC,CASSQERLAGSSKNIQYF
TRBJ2-7,15,TRBD1,TRBV5-6,.,TGTGCCAGCAGCTATGGACAGGGGAGCCCCTACGAGCAGTACTTC,CASSYGQGSPYEQYF
TRBJ1-5,15,TRBD1,TRBV28,.,TGTGCCAGCTTAGTTGCGGGACAGATCAATCAGCCCCAGCATTTT,CASLVAGQINQPQHF
TRBJ2-1,16,TRBD2,TRBV5-4,.,TGTGCCAGCAGCTTTAAACGGGGGGAACTTCCCAATGAGCAGTTCTTC,CASSFKRGELPNEQFF
TRBJ2-1,14,TRBD2,TRBV19,.,TGTGCCAGTAGGGGGACTAGCTTGGGTAATGAGCAGTTCTTC,CASRGTSLGNEQFF
TRBJ1-6,15,TRBD1,TRBV7-8,.,TGTGCCAGCAGCTTTGGGGACAGGAAAAATTCACCCCTCCACTTT,CASSFGDRKNSPLHF
TRBJ2-6,17,.,TRBV10-3,.,TGTGCCATCACCGCTGAGGAGGGGCGCTCTGGGGCCAACGTCCTGACTTTC,CAITAEEGRSGANVLTF
TRBJ2-3,13,TRBD1,TRBV28,.,TGTGCCAGCAGGACAGGGACCACAGATACGCAGTATTTT,CASRTGTTDTQYF
TRBJ1-2,15,TRBD1,TRBV3-1/TRBV3-2,.,TGTGCCAGCAGACGAAAGGGGGCAGGGAACTATGGCTACACCTTC,CASRRKGAGNYGYTF
TRBJ2-5,14,.,TRBV19,.,TGTGCCAGTAGGCGGACTGGGTACCAAGAGACCCAGTACTTC,CASRRTGYQETQYF
TRBJ2-3,18,TRBD2,TRBV4-2,.,TGTGCCAGCAGCCCCTGGGGGACTAGCGGGATTAACACAGATACGCAGTATTTT,CASSPWGTSGINTDTQYF
TRBJ1-2,15,.,TRBV4-1,.,TGCGCCAGCAGCCAAGACGTCTGGGCAGGGCGAGGCTACACCTTC,CASSQDVWAGRGYTF
TRBJ2-5,13,.,TRBV30,.,TGTGCCTGGAAGGAGGGTGGGCAGGAGACCCAGTACTTC,CAWKEGGQETQYF
TRBJ2-1,14,TRBD1,TRBV5-1,once,TGCGCCAGCAGCTTGAGTACAGGGGACAATGAGCAGTTCTTC,CASSLSTGDNEQFF
TRBJ2-7,18,.,TRBV1,.,TGCACCAGCAGCCTCGCCTTGGCTAGCGGGAGGAAACCCTACGAGCAGTACTTC,CTSSLALASGRKPYEQYF
TRBJ2-5,13,.,TRBV15,few,TGTGCCACCAGCAGAGATCTCGGGGAGACCCAGTACTTC,CATSRDLGETQYF
TRBJ2-7,15,TRBD2,TRBV27,once,TGTGCCAGCAGTTCCTTTAGCGGGAGGGCCTACGAGCAGTACTTC,CASSSFSGRAYEQYF
TRBJ2-7,15,TRBD2,TRBV15,.,TGTGCCACCAGCTCCATGACTAGCGGGAGCTACGAGCAGTACTTC,CATSSMTSGSYEQYF
TRBJ2-3,14,TRBD2,TRBV29-1,.,TGCAGCGTTGACTTCGCGGGAGCTGGAGATACGCAGTATTTT,CSVDFAGAGDTQYF
TRBJ2-7,16,.,TRBV9,once,TGTGCCAGCAGCGTAGATGCCGGCGGCAGAGCCTACGAGCAGTACTTC,CASSVDAGGRAYEQYF
TRBJ2-1,16,TRBD2,TRBV7-2,.,TGTGCCAGCAGCTCAACCGGGACTAGCGGGAGAACTGAGCAGTTCTTC,CASSSTGTSGRTEQFF
TRBJ1-3,15,TRBD1,TRBV18,.,TGTGCCAGCTCACCCAGGACAGGGGCTGGAAACACCATATATTTT,CASSPRTGAGNTIYF
TRBJ2-7,14,.,TRBV7-9,.,TGTGCCAGCAGCCCTCGCGGGATTCCCTACGAGCAGTACTTC,CASSPRGIPYEQYF
TRBJ2-5,16,TRBD2,TRBV27,.,TGTGCCAGCAGTTTAGAAACTAGCGGGAGTCAGGAGACCCAGTACTTC,CASSLETSGSQETQYF
TRBJ2-3,13,TRBD2,TRBV7-2,.,TGTGCCAGCACCTCCCTAGCGGGAGATACGCAGTATTTT,CASTSLAGDTQYF